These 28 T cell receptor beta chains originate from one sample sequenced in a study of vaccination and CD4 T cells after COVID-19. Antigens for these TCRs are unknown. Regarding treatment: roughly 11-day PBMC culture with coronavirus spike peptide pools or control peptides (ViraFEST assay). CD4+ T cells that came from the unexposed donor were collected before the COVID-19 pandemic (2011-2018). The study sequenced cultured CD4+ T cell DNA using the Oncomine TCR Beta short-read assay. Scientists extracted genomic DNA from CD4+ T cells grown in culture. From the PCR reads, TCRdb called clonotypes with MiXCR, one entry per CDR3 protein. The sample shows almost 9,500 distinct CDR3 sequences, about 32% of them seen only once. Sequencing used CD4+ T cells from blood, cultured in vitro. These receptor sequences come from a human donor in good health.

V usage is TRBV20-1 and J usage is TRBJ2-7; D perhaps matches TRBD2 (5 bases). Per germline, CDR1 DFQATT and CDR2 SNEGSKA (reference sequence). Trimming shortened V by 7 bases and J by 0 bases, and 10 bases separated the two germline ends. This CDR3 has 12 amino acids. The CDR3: CSGSGSSYEQYF. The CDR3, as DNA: TGCAGTGGGTCGGGGAGCTCCTACGAGCAGTACTTC.

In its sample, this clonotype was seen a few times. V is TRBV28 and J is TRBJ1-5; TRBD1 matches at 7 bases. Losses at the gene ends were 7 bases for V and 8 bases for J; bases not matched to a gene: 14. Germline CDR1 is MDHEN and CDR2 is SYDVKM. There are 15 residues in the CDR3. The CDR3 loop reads CASTRQGRPSEPQHF. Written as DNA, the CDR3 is TGTGCCAGCACCCGACAGGGCCGCCCGTCGGAGCCCCAGCATTTT.

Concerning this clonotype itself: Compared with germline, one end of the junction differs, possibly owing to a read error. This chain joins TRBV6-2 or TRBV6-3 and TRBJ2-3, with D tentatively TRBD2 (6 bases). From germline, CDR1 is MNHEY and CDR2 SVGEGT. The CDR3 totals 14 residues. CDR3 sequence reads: CTSSYGTSTDTQYF. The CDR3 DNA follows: TGTACCAGCAGTTACGGGACTAGCACAGATACGCAGTATTTT.

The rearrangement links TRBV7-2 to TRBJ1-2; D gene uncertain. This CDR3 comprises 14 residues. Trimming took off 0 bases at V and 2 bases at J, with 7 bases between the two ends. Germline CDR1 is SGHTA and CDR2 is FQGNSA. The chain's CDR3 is CASSLARGNYGYTF. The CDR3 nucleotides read TGTGCCAGCAGCTTAGCGCGAGGGAACTATGGCTACACCTTC.

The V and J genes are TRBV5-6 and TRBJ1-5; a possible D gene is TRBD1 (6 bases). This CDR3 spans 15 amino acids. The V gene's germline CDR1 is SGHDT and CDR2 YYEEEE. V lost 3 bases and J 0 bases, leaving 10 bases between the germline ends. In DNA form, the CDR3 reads TGTGCCAGCAGCTGGGGGGCGGTTAGCAATCAGCCCCAGCATTTT. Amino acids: CASSWGAVSNQPQHF.

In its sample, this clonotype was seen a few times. The CDR3 loop is CASSGGLAAYNEQFF. CDR3 DNA sequence: TGTGCCAGCAGTGGGGGACTAGCAGCCTACAATGAGCAGTTCTTC. The chain carries TRBV6-1 and TRBJ2-1, with TRBD2 matching over 9 bases. V shed 4 bases, J shed 2 bases, and the junction held 3 bases outside the gene matches. CDR3 length: 15 residues. Germline CDR1 MNHNS, CDR2 SASEGT.

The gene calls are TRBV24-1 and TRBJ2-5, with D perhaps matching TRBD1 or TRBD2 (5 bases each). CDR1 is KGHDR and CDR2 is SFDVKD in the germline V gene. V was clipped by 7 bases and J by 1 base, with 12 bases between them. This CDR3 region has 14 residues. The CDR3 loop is CATRAAGAQETQYF. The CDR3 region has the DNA TGTGCCACCAGAGCAGCCGGGGCCCAAGAGACCCAGTACTTC.

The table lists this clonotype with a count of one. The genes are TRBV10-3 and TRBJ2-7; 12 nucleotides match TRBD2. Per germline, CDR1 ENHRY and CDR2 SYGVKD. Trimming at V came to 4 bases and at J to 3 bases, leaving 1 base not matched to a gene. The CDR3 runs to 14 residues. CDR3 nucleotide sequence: TGTGCCATCAGTGGGACTAGCGGGATCTACGAGCAGTACTTC. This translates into CAISGTSGIYEQYF.

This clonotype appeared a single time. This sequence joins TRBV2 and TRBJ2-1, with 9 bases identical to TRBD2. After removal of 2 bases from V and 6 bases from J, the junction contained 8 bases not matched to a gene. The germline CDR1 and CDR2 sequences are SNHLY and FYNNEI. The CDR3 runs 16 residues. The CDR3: CASSENRGRAGNEQFF. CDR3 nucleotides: TGTGCCAGCAGTGAAAATCGCGGGAGGGCGGGCAATGAGCAGTTCTTC.

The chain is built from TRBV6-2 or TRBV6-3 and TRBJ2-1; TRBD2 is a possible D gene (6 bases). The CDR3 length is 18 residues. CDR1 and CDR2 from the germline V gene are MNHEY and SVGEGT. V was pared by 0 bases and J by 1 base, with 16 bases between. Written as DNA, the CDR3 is TGTGCCAGCAGTTACTCGGTTTGGCGGGACCCTTCCTACAATGAGCAGTTCTTC. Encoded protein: CASSYSVWRDPSYNEQFF.

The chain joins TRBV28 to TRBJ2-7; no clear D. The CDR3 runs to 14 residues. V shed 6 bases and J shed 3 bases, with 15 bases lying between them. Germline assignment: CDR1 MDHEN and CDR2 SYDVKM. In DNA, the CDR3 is TGTGCCAGCAGCCCACCAGGACCGAGCTACGAGCAGTACTTC. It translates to CASSPPGPSYEQYF.

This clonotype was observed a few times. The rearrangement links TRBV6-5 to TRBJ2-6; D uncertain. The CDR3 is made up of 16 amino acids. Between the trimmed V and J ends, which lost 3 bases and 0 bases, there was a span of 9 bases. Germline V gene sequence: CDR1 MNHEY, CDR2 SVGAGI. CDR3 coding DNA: TGTGCCAGCAGTTATGACTCAGGCTCTGGGGCCAACGTCCTGACTTTC. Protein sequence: CASSYDSGSGANVLTF.

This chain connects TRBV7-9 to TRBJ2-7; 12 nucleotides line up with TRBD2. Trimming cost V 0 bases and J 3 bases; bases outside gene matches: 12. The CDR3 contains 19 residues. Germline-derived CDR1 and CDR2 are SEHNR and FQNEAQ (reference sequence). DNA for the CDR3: TGTGCCAGCAGCTTAGCCGGGACTAGCGGGCAGGGGGGGAGCTACGAGCAGTACTTC. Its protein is CASSLAGTSGQGGSYEQYF.

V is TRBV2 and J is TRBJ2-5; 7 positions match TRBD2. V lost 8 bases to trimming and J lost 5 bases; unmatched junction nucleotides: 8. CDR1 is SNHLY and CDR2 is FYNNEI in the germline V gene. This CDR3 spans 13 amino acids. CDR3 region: CASWLAARETQYF. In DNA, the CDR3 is TGTGCCAGCTGGCTAGCGGCACGGGAGACCCAGTACTTC. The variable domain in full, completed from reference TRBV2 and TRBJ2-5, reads EPEVTQTPSHQVTQMGQEVILRCVPISNHLYFYWYRQILGQKVEFLVSFYNNEISEKSEIFDDQFSVERPDGSNFTLKIRSTKLEDSAMYFCASWLAARETQYFGPGTRLLVL.

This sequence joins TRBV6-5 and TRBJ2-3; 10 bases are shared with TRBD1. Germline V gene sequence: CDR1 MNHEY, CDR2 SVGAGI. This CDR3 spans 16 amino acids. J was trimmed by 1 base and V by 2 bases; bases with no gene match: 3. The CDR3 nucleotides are TGTGCCAGCAGTTACCTGGGGACAGGGGGCACAGATACGCAGTATTTT. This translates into CASSYLGTGGTDTQYF.

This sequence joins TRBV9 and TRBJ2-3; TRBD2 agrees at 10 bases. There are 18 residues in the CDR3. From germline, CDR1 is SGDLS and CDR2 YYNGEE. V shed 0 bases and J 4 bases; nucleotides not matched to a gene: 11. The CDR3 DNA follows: TGTGCCAGCAGCGTAGGTTGGGCTAGCGGGAGTTGGGCAGATACGCAGTATTTT. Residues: CASSVGWASGSWADTQYF.

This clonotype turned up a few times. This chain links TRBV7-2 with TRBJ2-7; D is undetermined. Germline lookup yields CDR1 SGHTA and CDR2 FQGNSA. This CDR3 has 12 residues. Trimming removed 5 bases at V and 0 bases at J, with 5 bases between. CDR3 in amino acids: CASSRSSYEQYF. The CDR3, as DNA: TGTGCCAGCAGCCGCAGCTCCTACGAGCAGTACTTC.

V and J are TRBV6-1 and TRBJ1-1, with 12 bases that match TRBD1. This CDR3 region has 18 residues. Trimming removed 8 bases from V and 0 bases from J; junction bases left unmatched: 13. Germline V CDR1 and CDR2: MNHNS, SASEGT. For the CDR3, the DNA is TGTGCCAGCTACTATGAAGGGACAGGGGGCTTCATGAACACTGAAGCTTTCTTT. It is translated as CASYYEGTGGFMNTEAFF.

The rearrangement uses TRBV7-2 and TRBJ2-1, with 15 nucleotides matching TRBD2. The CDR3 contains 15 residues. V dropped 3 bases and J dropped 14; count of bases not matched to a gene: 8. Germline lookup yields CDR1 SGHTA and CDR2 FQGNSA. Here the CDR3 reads CASSFGLAGGPVEFF. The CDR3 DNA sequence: TGTGCCAGCAGCTTTGGACTAGCGGGAGGGCCCGTGGAGTTCTTC.

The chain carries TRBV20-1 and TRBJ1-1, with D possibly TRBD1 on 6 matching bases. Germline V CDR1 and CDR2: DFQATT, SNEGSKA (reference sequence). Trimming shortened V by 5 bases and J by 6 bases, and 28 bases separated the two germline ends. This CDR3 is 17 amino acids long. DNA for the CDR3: TGCAGTGCTGGACTGACACAGGGATGGAAGTTTGGTCCTGAAGCTTTCTTT. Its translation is CSAGLTQGWKFGPEAFF.

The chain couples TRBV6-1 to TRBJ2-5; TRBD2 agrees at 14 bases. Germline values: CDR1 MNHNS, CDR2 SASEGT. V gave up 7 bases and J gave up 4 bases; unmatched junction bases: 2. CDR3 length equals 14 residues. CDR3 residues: CASTGLAGGETQYF. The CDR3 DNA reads TGTGCCAGCACCGGACTAGCGGGAGGAGAGACCCAGTACTTC.

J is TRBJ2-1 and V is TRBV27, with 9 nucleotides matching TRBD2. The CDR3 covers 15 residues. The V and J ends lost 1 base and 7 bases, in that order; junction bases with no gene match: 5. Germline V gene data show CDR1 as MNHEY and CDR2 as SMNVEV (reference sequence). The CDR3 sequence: CASSLFSGRWNEQFF. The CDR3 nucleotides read TGTGCCAGCAGTTTATTCAGCGGGAGGTGGAATGAGCAGTTCTTC.

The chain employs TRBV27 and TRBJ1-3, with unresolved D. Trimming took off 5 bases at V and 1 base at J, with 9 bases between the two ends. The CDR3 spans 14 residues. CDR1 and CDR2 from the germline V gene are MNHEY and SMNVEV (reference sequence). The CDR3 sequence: CASSPTRSGNTIYF. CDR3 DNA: TGTGCCAGCAGTCCCACACGGTCTGGAAACACCATATATTTT.

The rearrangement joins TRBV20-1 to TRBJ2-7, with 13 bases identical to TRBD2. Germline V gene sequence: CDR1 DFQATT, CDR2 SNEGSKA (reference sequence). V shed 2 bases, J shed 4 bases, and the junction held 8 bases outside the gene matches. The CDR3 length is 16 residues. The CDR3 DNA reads TGCAGTGCTAGAACCGGGACTAGCGGGGTTCTGTACGAGCAGTACTTC. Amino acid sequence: CSARTGTSGVLYEQYF.

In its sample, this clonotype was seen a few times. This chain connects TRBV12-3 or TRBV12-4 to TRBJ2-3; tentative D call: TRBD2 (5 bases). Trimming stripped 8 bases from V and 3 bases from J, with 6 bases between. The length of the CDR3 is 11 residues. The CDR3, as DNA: TGTGCCAGCCAGCGGACAGATACGCAGTATTTT. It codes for CASQRTDTQYF.

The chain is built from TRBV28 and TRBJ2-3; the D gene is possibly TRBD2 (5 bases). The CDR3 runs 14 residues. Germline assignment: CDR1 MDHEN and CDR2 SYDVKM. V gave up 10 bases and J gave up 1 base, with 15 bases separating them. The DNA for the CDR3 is TGTGCCACCCCCGGGAACGAGGGCACAGATACGCAGTATTTT. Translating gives CATPGNEGTDTQYF.

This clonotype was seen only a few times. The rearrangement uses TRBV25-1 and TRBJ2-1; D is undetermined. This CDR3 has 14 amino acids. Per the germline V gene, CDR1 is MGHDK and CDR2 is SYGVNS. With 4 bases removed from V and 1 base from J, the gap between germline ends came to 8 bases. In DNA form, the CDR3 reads TGTGCCAGCAGTGTAGAGCAATCCTACAATGAGCAGTTCTTC. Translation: CASSVEQSYNEQFF. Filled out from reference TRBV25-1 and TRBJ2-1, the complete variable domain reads EADIYQTPRYLVIGTGKKITLECSQTMGHDKMYWYQQDPGMELHLIHYSYGVNSTEKGDLSSESTVSRIRTEHFPLTLESARPSHTSQYLCASSVEQSYNEQFFGPGTRLTVL.

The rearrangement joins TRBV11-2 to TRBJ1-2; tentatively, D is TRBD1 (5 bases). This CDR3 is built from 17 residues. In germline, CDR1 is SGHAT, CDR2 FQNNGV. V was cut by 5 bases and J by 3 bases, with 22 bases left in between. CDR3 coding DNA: TGTGCCAGCAGCCGATTGGGGGTCGGGGCCTTGGACTATGGCTACACCTTC. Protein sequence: CASSRLGVGALDYGYTF.